This T cell receptor (beta chain) appears in the sequencing data of a study of blood T cell repertoires in COVID-19 (dated by TCRdb to 2018 to 2021). As for the study more broadly: Samples from collaborators originated in the United States, Italy and Spain and spanned both the acute and convalescent phases of COVID-19. The prospective study material was composed of cDNA or gDNA derived from T cells, B-cell-depleted T cells, or PBMCs. The dataset comprised deeply sampled blood TCRbeta repertoires from subjects exposed to, actively infected with, or recovered from COVID-19. The repertoires were made available in a free public database intended to serve as a resource for research on the immune response to SARS-CoV-2. The samples were drawn from the first 160 participants of the ongoing ImmuneRACE study and from about 1,200 subjects provided by 6 global collaborators. Sample metadata almost always included a de-identified subject ID, COVID-19 status, age in years and sex. Where available, HLA class I and class II types were taken from metadata supplied by the sample provider and were not determined by assay-based typing.

The immunoSEQ Assay, a bias-controlled multiplex PCR, was used to amplify TCRbeta CDR3 regions from genomic DNA. The study's own analysis went as follows. The number of nucleated cells in each sample was estimated by amplification of reference gene primers within the assay. To quantify the absolute abundance of each unique TCRbeta CDR3 rearrangement, sequence reads were collapsed and filtered. For each sample, productive Simpson clonality was calculated as the square root of Simpson's diversity index across productive rearrangements. The immuneACCESS repertoire file appears here via TCRdb, limited to in-frame rearrangements. These files lack a portion of the clones; in checked studies, under half of the deficit traces to unresolved V genes, and the cause of the others is not known. V and J calls and clone size are given by that table; D and trimming were obtained from the DNA. Present in this sample are about 260,000 clones, approximately 89% of which were seen just once. The ten largest clones capture approximately 2.9% of the sample.

What the authors observed across the whole study: The quantity of clinical and demographic metadata differed by source and by participant and was supplied without curation.

In this sample, this clone turned up once. Its antigen is still unknown. No much larger clonotype is one base removed from it; base qualities were not supplied. Participants in the prospective study were aged about 18 to 95 years, lived in 24 United States geographic areas, and enrolled through a virtual design. In the prospective study, cohorts were assigned on the basis of participant-reported clinical history obtained from a screening survey and a study questionnaire. A participant counted as exposed if, within 2 weeks of entering the study, that participant had been in contact with someone who had a PCR-confirmed or clinician-diagnosed COVID-19 case. In the prospective study, mobile phlebotomists collected whole blood, serum and a nasopharyngeal or oropharyngeal swab from each participant. Additional blood draws and questionnaires over a roughly two-month period could optionally be provided by prospective study participants. Prospective study blood samples were shipped either frozen or at room temperature before DNA extraction.

V is trimmed back by 4 bases and J by 1 base, and the junction contains 7 bases that no gene match accounts for. Its CDR3 holds 15 amino acids, cysteine through phenylalanine. Left in the record is the CDR3 DNA by itself, 45 bases read in frame from the first base. CDR1 and CDR2, per the germline V gene, are SGHRS and YFSETQ. Sequencing was done on a sample of PBMCs or T cells enriched from blood (not recorded which). The chain joins TRBV5-1 to TRBJ1-2; 7 bases in the middle match TRBD1. The sequence derives from a man aged 35 to 55 who had been exposed to COVID-19. CDR3 region: CASSPGTASNYGYTF. The nucleotide sequence is TGCGCCAGCAGCCCCGGGACAGCGAGTAACTATGGCTACACCTTC.